The clone carrying this T cell receptor (beta chain) was seen a single time. Its antigen is not known. One junction end disagrees with the germline gene, perhaps due to a read error. TCRdb called the 5' RACE reads again in MiXCR, with one record for every CDR3 protein. The sample has approximately 1.8 million distinct CDR3 sequences, under 35% seen once; the top ten hold approximately 0.29%. There were only healthy Caucasians among the donors. The data stem from a study of identical twins. Study-wide findings and caveats: Cord blood beta clonotypes that were abundant carried fewer insertions, and memory repertoires showed no such trend. Cross-sectional statistics, not tracking of the same donors, supported the conclusions. Out-of-frame alpha sequences that twins shared showed excess low generation probability.

The sample comprised cord blood. The sequence came from a newborn girl in good health.

The CDR3 here is CASSLSGSPKEAQYF. CDR3 nucleotides: TGTGCCAGCAGTTTATCCGGGAGTCCCAAAGAGGCCCAGTACTTC. The chain links TRBV12-3 or TRBV12-4 to TRBJ2-5; TRBD2 might be the D (6 bases). The CDR3 is 15 amino acids.